A selection of T cell receptor beta chains follows, all from one sample in a study of blood T cell repertoires in COVID-19. TCRdb's table, derived via immunoSEQ multiplex PCR, lists solely in-frame clones and lacks some. In the table there are about 440,000 clones, about 85% of which are singletons. The sequencing sample was made of PBMCs or T cells enriched from blood (not recorded which). All receptors derive from a woman aged 18-29 years with acute COVID-19. Each CDR3 is given with its conserved first and last residue. D genes are given only for firm matches. Expanded clones get a size class; other rows say once, few or many, or leave the size out.

TRBV5-1,TRBJ1-5,NA,NA,CASSLGPAGDQPQHF,TGCGCCAGCAGCTTGGGCCCGGCGGGGGATCAGCCCCAGCATTTT
TRBV5-1,TRBJ2-1,NA,NA,CASSLGGGGYNEQFF,TGCGCCAGCAGCTTGGGCGGGGGCGGCTACAATGAGCAGTTCTTC
TRBV5-1,TRBJ2-7,NA,TRBD2,CASSLSGSFYEQYF,TGCGCCAGCAGTCTCAGCGGGAGCTTTTACGAGCAGTACTTC
TRBV27,TRBJ1-5,NA,NA,CASRGAVSNQPQHF,TGTGCAAGCAGGGGAGCCGTTAGCAATCAGCCCCAGCATTTT
TRBV28,TRBJ2-5,NA,NA,CASIQSGGRVQETQYF,TGTGCCAGCATCCAATCCGGGGGGCGCGTTCAAGAGACCCAGTACTTC
TRBV7-8,TRBJ1-2,once,NA,CASSSIGRGNYGYTF,TGTGCCAGCAGCTCCATCGGACGGGGTAACTATGGCTACACCTTC
TRBV6-5,TRBJ1-5,NA,TRBD1,CASRGDRVRNQPQHF,TGTGCCAGCAGGGGGGACAGGGTCAGAAATCAGCCCCAGCATTTT
TRBV12-3/TRBV12-4,TRBJ2-7,NA,NA,CASRRQKAYEQYF,TGTGCCAGCAGGCGACAGAAAGCCTACGAGCAGTACTTC
TRBV19,TRBJ1-2,once,TRBD1,CASSKPGQGWHYGYTF,TGTGCCAGCTCCAAACCGGGACAGGGGTGGCACTATGGCTACACCTTC
TRBV2,TRBJ1-2,NA,NA,CASSLGGINYGYTF,TGTGCCAGCAGCCTGGGGGGGATTAACTATGGCTACACCTTC
TRBV11-2,TRBJ2-3,NA,NA,CASSLAGGRDTQYF,TGTGCCAGCAGCTTAGCAGGAGGGAGGGATACGCAGTATTTT
TRBV5-1,TRBJ2-1,NA,NA,CASSLLQGNNEQFF,TGCGCCAGCAGCTTACTACAGGGCAACAATGAGCAGTTCTTC
TRBV6-5,TRBJ2-7,NA,TRBD2,CASSPSGRRLYEQYF,TGTGCCAGCAGTCCTAGCGGGAGGAGACTCTACGAGCAGTACTTC
TRBV18,TRBJ2-7,once,NA,CASSKDTYEQYF,TGTGCCAGCTCAAAAGACACCTACGAGCAGTACTTC
TRBV5-1,TRBJ2-7,NA,TRBD1,CASSLGETGSRDEQYF,TGCGCCAGCAGCTTGGGCGAGACAGGGTCCAGGGACGAGCAGTACTTC
TRBV27,TRBJ2-5,NA,TRBD1,CASSLARGRETQYF,TGTGCCAGCAGTTTAGCCAGGGGGCGAGAGACCCAGTACTTC
TRBV27,TRBJ2-3,NA,NA,CASSPEVVTDTQYF,TGTGCCAGCAGTCCCGAGGTGGTCACAGATACGCAGTATTTT
TRBV2,TRBJ1-4,NA,NA,CASLRDSPNEKLFF,TGTGCCAGCCTCCGGGATTCTCCCAATGAAAAACTGTTTTTT
TRBV3-1/TRBV3-2,TRBJ2-7,NA,TRBD2,CASSQAPAGIYEQYF,TGTGCCAGCAGCCAGGCCCCAGCGGGGATATACGAGCAGTACTTC
TRBV5-5,TRBJ1-2,NA,NA,CASSSRDNNYGYTF,TGTGCCAGCAGCTCCCGGGACAATAACTATGGCTACACCTTC
TRBV5-5,TRBJ2-2,NA,NA,CASSLEVAKTGELFF,TGTGCCAGCAGCTTGGAGGTAGCGAAAACCGGGGAGCTGTTTTTT
TRBV19,TRBJ1-2,NA,TRBD1,CASSTATGGYRGYTF,TGTGCCAGTAGTACAGCGACAGGGGGCTATCGAGGCTACACCTTC
TRBV7-9,TRBJ1-6,few,NA,CASSLQGYNSPLHF,TGTGCCAGCAGCTTACAGGGTTACAATTCACCCCTCCACTTT
TRBV7-9,TRBJ1-1,NA,NA,CASSQAQETTEAFF,TGTGCCAGCAGCCAGGCACAGGAAACCACTGAAGCTTTCTTT
TRBV3-1/TRBV3-2,TRBJ2-1,NA,TRBD1,CASSHRQGSSYNEQFF,TGTGCCAGCAGCCATAGACAGGGAAGCTCCTACAATGAGCAGTTCTTC
TRBV24-1,TRBJ1-1,NA,NA,CATSGRWNTEAFF,TGTGCCACCAGTGGGCGGTGGAACACTGAAGCTTTCTTT
TRBV6-2/TRBV6-3,TRBJ2-2,NA,TRBD2,CASSRAPGQKRLAGGPTGELFF,TGTGCCAGCAGCCGGGCCCCGGGACAGAAAAGACTAGCGGGAGGGCCGACCGGGGAGCTGTTTTTT
TRBV9,TRBJ2-5,NA,TRBD2,CASSARPLAGGLETQYF,TGTGCCAGCAGCGCCCGACCGCTAGCGGGGGGGCTGGAGACCCAGTACTTC
TRBV29-1,TRBJ2-1,NA,NA,CSVTGSSYNEQFF,TGCAGCGTAACAGGGAGCTCCTACAATGAGCAGTTCTTC
TRBV24-1,TRBJ2-5,NA,NA,CATSGQGLGTQYF,TGTGCCACCAGTGGGCAGGGGCTCGGGACCCAGTACTTC
TRBV19,TRBJ1-1,NA,NA,CASSIIGGSAFF,TGTGCCAGTAGTATCATAGGCGGGTCGGCTTTCTTT
TRBV13,TRBJ2-7,few,TRBD1,CASSLKDRGAYEQYF,TGTGCCAGCAGCTTAAAGGACAGGGGTGCCTACGAGCAGTACTTC
TRBV28,TRBJ1-2,few,NA,CASSQWPYGYTF,TGTGCCAGCAGTCAGTGGCCCTATGGCTACACCTTC
TRBV12-3/TRBV12-4,TRBJ2-7,NA,NA,CASSLAEGSEQYF,TGTGCCAGCAGTTTAGCAGAGGGCTCCGAGCAGTACTTC
TRBV5-1,TRBJ2-1,NA,NA,CASSLEGSVNEQFF,TGCGCCAGCAGCTTGGAAGGGAGCGTCAATGAGCAGTTCTTC
TRBV12-3/TRBV12-4,TRBJ2-1,NA,NA,CASSLQIEQFF,TGTGCCAGCAGTTTACAGATTGAGCAGTTCTTC
TRBV6-5,TRBJ2-6,NA,NA,CASSYAEGANVLTF,TGTGCCAGCAGTTACGCCGAGGGGGCCAACGTCCTGACTTTC
TRBV7-9,TRBJ2-1,NA,NA,CASTDYPPSYNEQFF,TGTGCCAGCACTGACTACCCCCCATCCTACAATGAGCAGTTCTTC
TRBV28,TRBJ1-1,NA,NA,CASSRRTANTEAFF,TGTGCCAGCAGTCGACGGACAGCGAACACTGAAGCTTTCTTT
TRBV2,TRBJ1-2,NA,TRBD1,CASTVRGSGYTF,TGTGCCAGCACAGTCAGGGGGTCCGGCTACACCTTC
TRBV7-3,TRBJ2-5,NA,TRBD1,CASSKTGGLQETQYF,TGTGCCAGCAGTAAAACAGGGGGGCTACAAGAGACCCAGTACTTC
TRBV3-1/TRBV3-2,TRBJ1-2,NA,TRBD1,CASSQEGQGGYGYTF,TGTGCCAGCAGCCAAGAGGGACAGGGAGGGTATGGCTACACCTTC
TRBV13,TRBJ1-6,NA,NA,CASSYRHGNPLHF,TGTGCCAGCAGCTACCGACACGGAAATCCCCTCCACTTT
TRBV2,TRBJ1-2,NA,TRBD1,CASSEADSGTGGRYTF,TGTGCCAGCAGTGAAGCGGACTCCGGGACAGGGGGACGCTACACCTTC
TRBV29-1,TRBJ2-1,NA,NA,CSVGMAPWSNEQFF,TGCAGCGTTGGAATGGCCCCCTGGTCAAATGAGCAGTTCTTC
TRBV19,TRBJ2-3,NA,NA,CASSIRLAGTDTQYF,TGTGCCAGTAGTATCCGGCTAGCTGGCACAGATACGCAGTATTTT
TRBV27,TRBJ2-1,once,TRBD2,CASSFLAGARSGEQFF,TGTGCCAGCAGTTTTTTAGCGGGAGCCCGAAGTGGTGAGCAGTTCTTC
TRBV7-2,TRBJ2-1,NA,TRBD2,CASSPTPGLGFF,TGTGCCAGCAGCCCCACTCCGGGACTAGGTTTCTTC
TRBV5-1,TRBJ2-7,once,NA,CASSTYTGSSYEQYF,TGCGCCAGCAGCACCTATACAGGGTCCTCCTACGAGCAGTACTTC
TRBV20-1,TRBJ1-1,NA,NA,CSASREGRNTEAFF,TGCAGTGCTAGTCGTGAAGGGAGGAACACTGAAGCTTTCTTT
TRBV3-1/TRBV3-2,TRBJ2-7,NA,TRBD1,CASSRTGAQEQYF,TGTGCCAGCAGCCGGACAGGGGCACAAGAGCAGTACTTC
TRBV9,TRBJ2-5,NA,NA,CASSVGGVGFEETQYF,TGTGCCAGCAGCGTGGGGGGAGTCGGGTTCGAAGAGACCCAGTACTTC
TRBV6-6,TRBJ2-5,once,TRBD1,CASSYPEGAWETQYF,TGTGCCAGCAGTTATCCCGAGGGGGCTTGGGAGACCCAGTACTTC
TRBV10-3,TRBJ2-7,NA,TRBD1,CAISEGQGAYEQYF,TGTGCCATCAGTGAGGGACAGGGTGCGTACGAGCAGTACTTC